Sequencing of this T cell receptor beta chain was carried out in a study of blood T cell repertoires in COVID-19. TCRdb keeps only in-frame clones here, not all; method: immunoSEQ multiplex PCR. The table records some 96,000 clones, 70% to 90% of them present only once. Trimming removed 3 bases from V and 9 bases from J, with 15 bases in between. This CDR3 comprises 15 residues. Germline V CDR1 and CDR2: SGHTA, FQGNSA. The sample was peripheral blood. This receptor was obtained from a human donor in a cohort sampled during active COVID-19. V and J are TRBV7-2 and TRBJ1-6, with TRBD1 as a possible D gene (5 bases). The CDR3 DNA reads TGTGCCAGCAGCTTGGGGGGTAGAAAGACTTCACCCCTCCACTTT. Its protein product is CASSLGGRKTSPLHF. Together with reference TRBV7-2 and TRBJ1-6, the CDR3 gives the full variable domain: GAGVSQSPSNKVTEKGKDVELRCDPISGHTALYWYRQSLGQGLEFLIYFQGNSAPDKSGLPSDRFSAERTGGSVSTLTIQRTQQEDSAVYLCASSLGGRKTSPLHFGNGTRLTVT.